Below, 27 T cell receptor beta chains from the same sample are listed, as sequenced in a study of blood T cell repertoires in COVID-19. Clones were sequenced by immunoSEQ multiplex PCR, and TCRdb holds only the in-frame ones, with some missing. Among around 160,000 clones listed, about four fifths were seen once. What was sequenced was peripheral blood. These receptors were collected from a human donor with acute or convalescent COVID-19. The donor label of this sample is uncertain.

This clone was seen only a few times. The rearrangement uses TRBV19 and TRBJ1-5; D uncertain. V was shortened by 0 bases and J by 9 bases, with 18 bases between the two germline ends. This CDR3 region has 16 residues. CDR1 and CDR2 from the germline V gene are LNHDA and SQIVND (reference sequence). As DNA, the CDR3 is TGTGCCAGTAGTATAGATCGTGGAGGGCTCCTGCGGCCCCAGCATTTT. This sequence encodes CASSIDRGGLLRPQHF.

This chain links TRBV18 with TRBJ1-5; D not resolved. The CDR3 loop spans 15 amino acids. Germline V gene data show CDR1 as KGHSH and CDR2 as LQKENI. V dropped 0 bases and J dropped 1 base, with 7 bases sitting between them. The CDR3 reads CASSPPGVSNQPQHF. CDR3 in DNA: TGTGCCAGCTCACCACCGGGCGTAAGCAATCAGCCCCAGCATTTT.

The chain recombines TRBV2 with TRBJ1-1, with D perhaps matching TRBD1 (6 bases). The CDR3 is made up of 14 amino acids. V was cut by 5 bases and J by 3 bases, with 13 bases left in between. Germline-derived CDR1 and CDR2 are SNHLY and FYNNEI. The CDR3 loop is CASSLQGWYTEAFF. The CDR3 bases are TGTGCCAGCAGTCTCCAGGGGTGGTACACTGAAGCTTTCTTT.

The CDR3 DNA follows: TGTGCCAGCAGTGACCTTGAGGCCAATGAAAAACTGTTTTTT. Translation gives CASSDLEANEKLFF. The V call is TRBV6-1, the J call TRBJ1-4, with D hard to call. The CDR3 consists of 14 residues. CDR1 MNHNS and CDR2 SASEGT come from the germline V gene. Trimming shortened V by 3 bases and J by 5 bases, and 10 bases separated the two germline ends.

The V and J genes are TRBV11-2 and TRBJ2-1; no clear D gene. Trimming shortened V by 0 bases and J by 0 bases, and 12 bases separated the two germline ends. Germline V gene lookup returns CDR1 SGHAT and CDR2 FQNNGV. The CDR3 sequence is 17 residues long. Here the CDR3 reads CASSLDSETVSYNEQFF. In DNA, the CDR3 is TGTGCCAGCAGCTTAGATAGTGAAACGGTCTCCTACAATGAGCAGTTCTTC. The whole variable domain, filled in from reference TRBV11-2 and TRBJ2-1, reads EAGVAQSPRYKIIEKRQSVAFWCNPISGHATLYWYQQILGQGPKLLIQFQNNGVVDDSQLPKDRFSAERLKGVDSTLKIQPAKLEDSAVYLCASSLDSETVSYNEQFFGPGTRLTVL.

The J gene is TRBJ2-3, the V gene TRBV11-2; no clear D gene. V lost 5 bases to trimming and J lost 6 bases, with 9 bases between them. CDR1 and CDR2 (germline): SGHAT, FQNNGV. The CDR3 extends over 12 amino acids. The CDR3 region has the DNA TGTGCCAGCAGCCCACATAGCGATACGCAGTATTTT. Its protein product is CASSPHSDTQYF. The whole variable domain, filled in from reference TRBV11-2 and TRBJ2-3, reads EAGVAQSPRYKIIEKRQSVAFWCNPISGHATLYWYQQILGQGPKLLIQFQNNGVVDDSQLPKDRFSAERLKGVDSTLKIQPAKLEDSAVYLCASSPHSDTQYFGPGTRLTVL.

The chain joins TRBV10-3 to TRBJ2-1; 10 nucleotides line up with TRBD1. In germline, CDR1 is ENHRY, CDR2 SYGVKD. This CDR3 region has 15 residues. J gave up 7 bases and V 6 bases, and 9 bases lay outside the gene matches. The CDR3 nucleotides read TGTGCCATCAGGGAACCGGGACAGGGGAAGAATGAGCAGTTCTTC. It translates to CAIREPGQGKNEQFF.

The chain uses TRBV19 and TRBJ1-6; TRBD1 agrees at 11 bases. The CDR3 totals 14 residues. Germline V CDR1 and CDR2: LNHDA, SQIVND (reference sequence). Unmatched junction bases numbered 6, after V lost 10 bases and J lost 7 bases. The CDR3 region is CATTGTGGNSPLHF. The CDR3, as DNA: TGTGCCACCACTGGGACAGGGGGAAATTCACCCCTCCACTTT.

The chain has TRBV12-3 or TRBV12-4 and TRBJ1-2, with 9 bases that match TRBD1. The CDR3 is made up of 12 amino acids. V trimming: 9 bases; J trimming: 4 bases; junction bases outside the gene matches: 3. The CDR3 bases are TGTGCCAGTCGGACAGGGGTCTATGGCTACACCTTC. This translates into CASRTGVYGYTF.

J is TRBJ1-1 and V is TRBV27; D is possibly TRBD1 (6 bases). Between the trimmed V and J ends, which lost 10 bases and 4 bases, there was a span of 16 bases. CDR1 and CDR2 from the germline V gene are MNHEY and SMNVEV (reference sequence). This CDR3 comprises 13 residues. CDR3 in amino acids: CATSGGAGTEAFF. CDR3 nucleotides: TGTGCCACCTCCGGGGGGGCTGGCACTGAAGCTTTCTTT.

In its sample, this clone was seen a few times. The same CDR3 is also encoded by other DNA sequences in this sample. V gene TRBV5-1 combines with J gene TRBJ2-1; TRBD1 matches 8 bases. CDR1 SGHRS and CDR2 YFSETQ come from the germline V gene. Trimming at V came to 2 bases and at J to 7 bases, leaving 8 bases not matched to a gene. This CDR3 spans 15 amino acids. DNA of the CDR3: TGCGCCAGCAGCTTCGGACAGGGAGCCGGGAATGAGCAGTTCTTC. Amino acid sequence: CASSFGQGAGNEQFF. Complete variable domain (other parts from reference TRBV5-1 and TRBJ2-1): KAGVTQTPRYLIKTRGQQVTLSCSPISGHRSVSWYQQTPGQGLQFLFEYFSETQRNKGNFPGRFSGRQFSNSRSEMNVSTLELGDSALYLCASSFGQGAGNEQFFGPGTRLTVL.

The rearrangement links TRBV27 to TRBJ1-1; a possible D gene is TRBD1 (6 bases). CDR1 is MNHEY and CDR2 is SMNVEV in the germline V gene (reference sequence). The CDR3 runs to 16 residues. Trimming took 8 bases from V and 2 from J, leaving 21 bases between them. This CDR3 is CASRERLRGYNTEAFF. DNA for the CDR3: TGTGCCAGCCGCGAGCGCCTCAGGGGTTACAACACTGAAGCTTTCTTT.

This clone was recorded a few times. This chain connects TRBV6-2 or TRBV6-3 to TRBJ1-2; no clear D gene. The V end lost 5 bases, the J end lost 4 bases, and 20 bases lay between the germline ends. The length of the CDR3 is 16 residues. CDR1 is MNHEY and CDR2 is SVGEGT in the germline V gene. CDR3 in amino acids: CASSPEAVPRGYGYTF. The CDR3 DNA reads as TGTGCCAGCAGTCCGGAGGCAGTTCCCCGTGGCTATGGCTACACCTTC.

This clone occurred once. This same CDR3 is encoded by further DNA sequences in the sample. J is TRBJ1-5 and V is TRBV3-1 (or the pseudogene TRBV3-2), with D tentatively TRBD1 (6 bases). The V and J ends lost 4 bases and 4 bases respectively, with 11 bases between them. This CDR3 contains 14 residues. Per germline, CDR1 LGHDT and CDR2 YNNKEL (reference sequence). The CDR3 region has the DNA TGTGCCAGCAGCCCCAGGGGCGGGAATCAGCCCCAGCATTTT. Protein product: CASSPRGGNQPQHF.

This clone was detected only once. The rearrangement links TRBV23-1 to TRBJ2-4, with 7 bases lining up with TRBD1. TRBV23-1 is an ORF, and what it does is uncertain. This CDR3 is 13 amino acids long. The J segment lost 8 bases and the V segment lost 7 bases, leaving 8 bases of the junction unmatched. This chain's CDR3 is CASNADRDDIQYF. Here the CDR3 DNA reads TGCGCCAGCAACGCAGACAGGGATGACATTCAGTACTTC.

This rearrangement joins TRBV15 to TRBJ2-1, with D possibly matching TRBD1 (6 bases). V dropped 5 bases and J dropped 6 bases, with 20 bases sitting between them. Germline lookup yields CDR1 LNHNV and CDR2 YYDKDF (reference sequence). The CDR3 length is 16 residues. CDR3 sequence: CATSPSGQGLFNEQFF. The CDR3 nucleotides are TGTGCCACCAGCCCTTCAGGGCAGGGGTTATTCAATGAGCAGTTCTTC.

V gene TRBV7-9 combines with J gene TRBJ1-6, with D maybe TRBD1 (5 bases). The CDR3 is 15 amino acids. Germline values: CDR1 SEHNR, CDR2 FQNEAQ (reference sequence). V lost 4 bases to trimming and J lost 10 bases, with 17 bases between them. The CDR3 DNA reads as TGTGCCAGCAGCTCCACTTCCGGGGGGAGGTCACCCCTCCACTTT. This codes for CASSSTSGGRSPLHF.

This chain links TRBV24-1 with TRBJ1-1; perhaps TRBD1 as D (5 bases). The CDR3 is 16 amino acids. CDR1 and CDR2 from the germline V gene are KGHDR and SFDVKD. Trimming cost V 2 bases and J 0 bases, with 12 bases left between them. CDR3 nucleotide sequence: TGTGCCACCAGTGATTCGAGAGGAGGGGTGAACACTGAAGCTTTCTTT. Residues: CATSDSRGGVNTEAFF.

The chain recombines TRBV5-5 with TRBJ1-1; D remains ambiguous. This CDR3 has 14 amino acids. Trimming pared 4 bases from V and 2 bases from J, leaving 12 bases between. CDR1 is SGHKS, CDR2 YYEKEE, per germline (reference sequence). CDR3 loop: CASSMYVSNTEAFF. CDR3 nucleotide sequence: TGTGCCAGCAGCATGTATGTGTCTAACACTGAAGCTTTCTTT.

The CDR3, as DNA: TGTGCCAGCAGCCCAGGATACGCCGCAAACACTGAAGCTTTCTTT. This sequence encodes CASSPGYAANTEAFF. The chain employs TRBV14 and TRBJ1-1; D remains unclear. V lost 4 bases and J 2 bases, leaving 14 bases between the germline ends. The CDR3 has 15 amino acids. Per the germline V gene, CDR1 is SGHDN and CDR2 is FVKESK. The entire variable domain, with the rest obtained from reference TRBV14 and TRBJ1-1, is as follows: EAGVTQFPSHSVIEKGQTVTLRCDPISGHDNLYWYRRVMGKEIKFLLHFVKESKQDESGMPNNRFLAERTGGTYSTLKVQPAELEDSGVYFCASSPGYAANTEAFFGQGTRLTVV.

The V gene is TRBV5-5, the J gene TRBJ2-1, with a weak D call TRBD2 (5 bases). The CDR3 spans 13 residues. Trimming cost V 10 bases and J 10 bases, with 21 bases left between them. Germline lookup yields CDR1 SGHKS and CDR2 YYEKEE (reference sequence). The CDR3, as DNA: TGTGCCGCAGCAGCTTTTCCGGGAATAGAGCAGTTCTTC. This sequence encodes CAAAAFPGIEQFF.

This chain joins TRBV5-1 and TRBJ2-7; 8 bases line up with TRBD1. Unmatched junction bases numbered 14, after V lost 3 bases and J lost 0 bases. The CDR3 has 18 amino acids. Germline V gives CDR1 SGHRS, CDR2 YFSETQ. CDR3 loop: CASSSVGTTGAISYEQYF. The CDR3 bases are TGCGCCAGCAGCTCGGTAGGGACGACAGGGGCGATCTCCTACGAGCAGTACTTC.

V usage is TRBV2 and J usage is TRBJ2-2; D is ambiguous. V shed 8 bases and J shed 1 base, with 14 bases lying between them. The CDR3 consists of 15 residues. Germline values: CDR1 SNHLY, CDR2 FYNNEI. For the CDR3, the DNA is TGTGCCAGCGTTTCCCGGGTCCTGAACACCGGGGAGCTGTTTTTT. This encodes CASVSRVLNTGELFF.

This clone appeared a single time. The chain links TRBV24-1 to TRBJ2-3, with D possibly TRBD2 on 7 matching bases. Trimming left V 2 bases short and J 15 bases short, with 14 bases between. Germline CDR1 is KGHDR and CDR2 is SFDVKD. The CDR3 runs to 12 residues. The CDR3 DNA reads TGTGCCACCAGTGATTGGGGGGGGCCTCTCTATTTT. It specifies CATSDWGGPLYF.

V is TRBV2 and J is TRBJ1-4; 7 bases align to TRBD1. From germline, CDR1 is SNHLY and CDR2 FYNNEI. V lost 3 bases, J lost 5 bases, and 3 bases stayed unmatched. This CDR3 region has 14 residues. The CDR3 DNA is TGTGCCAGCAGTGAGGGACAGTTAAATGAAAAACTGTTTTTT. The encoded protein is CASSEGQLNEKLFF.

The chain couples TRBV11-2 to TRBJ1-2; 7 nucleotides match TRBD1. The CDR3 sequence is 12 residues long. The V and J ends lost 5 bases and 8 bases, in that order; junction bases with no gene match: 5. CDR1 and CDR2 from the germline V gene are SGHAT and FQNNGV. The CDR3 bases are TGTGCCAGCAGCCGGAGACAGGGAGGCTACACCTTC. Translation: CASSRRQGGYTF.

Regarding this clone: The same CDR3 can be traced to other DNA sequences in this sample. The V gene is TRBV12-3 or TRBV12-4, the J gene TRBJ1-1; perhaps TRBD1 as D (5 bases). Trimming stripped 6 bases from V and 1 base from J, with 9 bases between. The CDR3 has 13 amino acids. Here the CDR3 reads CASSLQGNTEAFF. CDR3 nucleotides: TGTGCCAGCAGCCTTCAGGGGAACACTGAAGCTTTCTTT.